A single sample is the source of the 20 T cell receptor beta chains below, sequenced in a study of blood T cell repertoires in COVID-19. TCRdb's table, derived via immunoSEQ multiplex PCR, lists solely in-frame clones and lacks some. Here the sample spans more than 70,000 clones, approximately 86% being singletons. Sequencing was carried out using peripheral blood. The origin of the receptors is a man older than 75 with active or convalescent COVID-19.

The chain is built from TRBV6-1 and TRBJ2-3; a weak D match, TRBD2 (5 bases). The V gene lost 3 bases and the J gene lost 7 bases, with 11 bases spanning the gap. The CDR3 consists of 13 residues. Germline V CDR1 and CDR2: MNHNS, SASEGT. The CDR3 is CASSDEGGNTQYF. The CDR3 coding sequence is TGTGCCAGCAGTGACGAGGGTGGCAATACGCAGTATTTT.

The chain joins TRBV7-9 to TRBJ1-5; tentative D call: TRBD1 (5 bases). The CDR3 consists of 14 residues. CDR1 SEHNR and CDR2 FQNEAQ come from the germline V gene (reference sequence). The germline V and J ends were trimmed by 5 bases and 6 bases, with 14 bases remaining between them. CDR3 region: CASSPAGGPQPQHF. DNA of the CDR3: TGTGCCAGCAGCCCGGCCGGGGGTCCTCAGCCCCAGCATTTT.

There are a few counts of this clone. The CDR3 is CAWSRAGTEAFF. DNA for the CDR3: TGTGCCTGGAGCCGGGCGGGAACTGAAGCTTTCTTT. J is TRBJ1-1 and V is TRBV30; D gene ambiguous. The CDR3 consists of 12 residues. Trimming shortened V by 3 bases and J by 5 bases, and 10 bases separated the two germline ends. Per germline, CDR1 GTSNPN and CDR2 SVGIG (reference sequence).

The CDR3 DNA is TGTGCCAGCAGCCCTATGACCGGGACTAGCGGGAGGGCAAATGAGCAGTTCTTC. Amino acids: CASSPMTGTSGRANEQFF. V usage is TRBV7-2 and J usage is TRBJ2-1, with 16 positions matching TRBD2. Per the germline V gene, CDR1 is SGHTA and CDR2 is FQGNSA. This CDR3 contains 18 residues. V trimming: 5 bases; J trimming: 7 bases; junction bases outside the gene matches: 11.

V gene TRBV6-2 or TRBV6-3 combines with J gene TRBJ2-1; 10 bases are shared with TRBD2. V was clipped by 6 bases and J by 4 bases; unmatched bases: 6. Germline values: CDR1 MNHEY, CDR2 SVGEGT. CDR3 size: 15 residues. The CDR3 loop reads CASSRLAGVYNEQFF. The CDR3 DNA is TGTGCCAGCAGCCGGCTAGCGGGAGTATACAATGAGCAGTTCTTC.

J is TRBJ2-1 and V is TRBV30; D unresolved. Between the trimmed V and J ends, which lost 2 bases and 7 bases, there was a span of 12 bases. This CDR3 is 13 amino acids long. From germline, CDR1 is GTSNPN and CDR2 SVGIG (reference sequence). This CDR3 reads CAWSSLAVNEQFF. CDR3 sequence (DNA): TGTGCCTGGAGTTCGCTCGCAGTAAATGAGCAGTTCTTC.

This clone was observed once. The rearrangement links TRBV5-4 to TRBJ2-7; TRBD2 matches at 12 bases. The J segment lost 5 bases and the V segment lost 0 bases, leaving 3 bases of the junction unmatched. Germline V gives CDR1 SGHNT, CDR2 YYREEE (reference sequence). This CDR3 region has 15 residues. This CDR3 reads CASSLDWTSGNEQYF. In DNA, the CDR3 is TGTGCCAGCAGCTTGGATTGGACTAGCGGGAACGAGCAGTACTTC.

This rearrangement joins TRBV5-4 to TRBJ1-1; the D is unclear. Germline lookup yields CDR1 SGHNT and CDR2 YYREEE (reference sequence). The V end lost 1 base, the J end lost 1 base, and 11 bases lay between the germline ends. CDR3 length equals 15 residues. The CDR3 nucleotides are TGTGCCAGCAGCTTGCGAGGTCCTGGGAACACTGAAGCTTTCTTT. Translation: CASSLRGPGNTEAFF.

This chain joins TRBV10-3 and TRBJ2-7; TRBD2 matches 11 bases. The CDR3 totals 18 residues. Germline V gene sequence: CDR1 ENHRY, CDR2 SYGVKD. J gave up 4 bases and V 0 bases, and 11 bases lay outside the gene matches. The CDR3 DNA sequence: TGTGCCATCAGTGAGTCTGTGGGACTAGCGGTCGTAGGGTACGAGCAGTACTTC. Translation gives CAISESVGLAVVGYEQYF.

V gene TRBV28 combines with J gene TRBJ2-2, with a tentative D call TRBD1 (5 bases). Germline-derived CDR1 and CDR2 are MDHEN and SYDVKM. Trimming stripped 5 bases from V and 0 bases from J, with 16 bases between. This CDR3 spans 17 amino acids. DNA of the CDR3: TGTGCCAGCAGTGAAGGGGTGGCCCTTCCGAACACCGGGGAGCTGTTTTTT. Its translation: CASSEGVALPNTGELFF.

The chain combines TRBV14 with TRBJ2-7; 7 nucleotides line up with TRBD1. Germline loops: CDR1 SGHDN, CDR2 FVKESK. The junction had 2 bases not matched to a gene; V was cut back by 2 bases and J by 1 base. The CDR3 covers 14 residues. This CDR3 is CASSQPGQSYEQYF. In nucleotides, the CDR3 is TGTGCCAGCAGCCAACCGGGACAGTCCTACGAGCAGTACTTC.

The chain uses TRBV4-2 and TRBJ2-7; D is possibly TRBD1 (5 bases). V lost 4 bases to trimming and J lost 5 bases, with 18 bases between them. Per germline, CDR1 LGHNA and CDR2 YNFKEQ. The CDR3 sequence is 15 residues long. DNA of the CDR3: TGTGCCAGCAGCCCGTTAAATGCAGGGTCGAACGAGCAGTACTTC. This gives the protein CASSPLNAGSNEQYF.

The genes are TRBV6-5 and TRBJ2-7, with TRBD1 matching 7 bases. There are 14 residues in the CDR3. Unmatched junction bases numbered 9, after V lost 6 bases and J lost 4 bases. In germline, CDR1 is MNHEY, CDR2 SVGAGI. CDR3 loop: CASRQDREDYEQYF. The CDR3 DNA reads as TGTGCCAGCAGACAAGACAGGGAAGATTACGAGCAGTACTTC.

The gene calls are TRBV28 and TRBJ1-3; maybe TRBD1 (6 bases). V was clipped by 6 bases and J by 16 bases, with 16 bases between them. This CDR3 spans 11 amino acids. The V gene's germline CDR1 is MDHEN and CDR2 SYDVKM. The CDR3 sequence: CASSGQSIGYF. The CDR3 DNA is TGTGCCAGCAGCGGACAGTCGATCGGGTATTTT.

The chain is built from TRBV11-2 and TRBJ2-1; tentative D call: TRBD2 (7 bases). This CDR3 is 15 amino acids long. The germline V gene encodes CDR1 SGHAT and CDR2 FQNNGV. V was cut by 4 bases and J by 8 bases, with 18 bases left in between. The CDR3 sequence: CASSWGGTHNYEQFF. The CDR3 nucleotides read TGTGCCAGCAGCTGGGGGGGCACGCATAATTATGAGCAGTTCTTC.

This clone appeared a few times. V is TRBV18 and J is TRBJ1-6, with D unclear. The V gene's germline CDR1 is KGHSH and CDR2 LQKENI. With 6 bases removed from V and 10 bases from J, the gap between germline ends came to 13 bases. This CDR3 spans 13 amino acids. CDR3 region: CASSLGSKSPLHF. CDR3 DNA sequence: TGTGCCAGCTCCTTAGGGAGCAAATCACCCCTCCACTTT.

This clone was counted a single time. The chain is built from TRBV3-1 (or the pseudogene TRBV3-2) and TRBJ2-2; D is ambiguous. Looked up from germline, CDR1 is LGHDT and CDR2 is YNNKEL (reference sequence). Trimming shortened V by 1 base and J by 2 bases, and 14 bases separated the two germline ends. The CDR3 totals 17 residues. The CDR3 reads CASSQVRLTRNTGELFF. The DNA of the CDR3 is TGTGCCAGCAGCCAAGTTCGCCTTACAAGAAACACCGGGGAGCTGTTTTTT.

The rearrangement uses TRBV28 and TRBJ1-2, with unresolved D. Per the germline V gene, CDR1 is MDHEN and CDR2 is SYDVKM. This CDR3 region has 14 residues. V was trimmed by 7 bases and J by 3 bases, leaving 15 bases between them. CDR3 amino acids: CASTLNPQDYGYTF. The CDR3, as DNA: TGTGCCAGCACCCTAAATCCCCAGGACTATGGCTACACCTTC.

Only one count was recorded for this clone. This rearrangement joins TRBV18 to TRBJ2-1; 9 nucleotides match TRBD2. Germline CDR1 KGHSH, CDR2 LQKENI. This CDR3 region has 15 residues. V shed 2 bases and J 3 bases; nucleotides not matched to a gene: 2. For the CDR3, the DNA is TGTGCCAGCTCACCAGGACTAGCGAACTACAATGAGCAGTTCTTC. It specifies CASSPGLANYNEQFF.

This sequence joins TRBV6-5 and TRBJ1-2; 10 nucleotides agree with TRBD1. The CDR3 consists of 14 residues. Germline V lookup: CDR1 MNHEY, CDR2 SVGAGI. J lost 4 bases, V lost 6 bases, and 5 bases had no gene match. The CDR3 reads CASSRDRGAYGYTF. The CDR3 DNA reads as TGTGCCAGCAGCAGGGACAGGGGAGCCTATGGCTACACCTTC.